A selection of T cell receptor beta chains follows, all from one sample in a study of blood T cell repertoires in COVID-19. Repertoires were generated with immunoSEQ multiplex PCR, while TCRdb's copy carries only in-frame clones and drops some. The sample lists approximately 110,000 clones, roughly 80% occurring once. The sequenced sample was peripheral blood. The receptors here all came from a man between 65 and 85 years old with active or convalescent COVID-19. Both conserved end residues are part of each CDR3. The order of the fields is clone size, J gene, D gene, V gene, CDR3 DNA, CDR3 protein. A D gene is named only where the DNA matches it firmly. Size values are once, few and many counts, or a class for expanded clones, and some rows have none.

once,TRBJ1-5,NA,TRBV5-5,TGTGCCAGCAGCTTGGTAAGCACAGGAAAGGGCAATCAGCCCCAGCATTTT,CASSLVSTGKGNQPQHF
NA,TRBJ2-1,TRBD2,TRBV7-3,TGTGCCAGCAGCTTCCTAGCGGGGGCCAACAATGAGCAGTTCTTC,CASSFLAGANNEQFF
many,TRBJ1-2,NA,TRBV11-2,TGTGCCAGCAGCTTAGACCGGACTCGGGGCTACACCTTC,CASSLDRTRGYTF
once,TRBJ2-4,TRBD1,TRBV7-8,TGTGCCAGCAGCGCCAGATCCGGGACAGTCATAAACATTCAGTACTTC,CASSARSGTVINIQYF
NA,TRBJ1-2,NA,TRBV6-1,TGTGCCAGCAGTGATTGGGCAGACTATGGCTACACCTTC,CASSDWADYGYTF
NA,TRBJ1-1,NA,TRBV20-1,TGCAGTGCGCCTAGACCCACTGAAGCTTTCTTT,CSAPRPTEAFF
NA,TRBJ1-1,TRBD1,TRBV6-6,TGTGCCAGCAGTCTCGGACAGGGGGATACTGAAGCTTTCTTT,CASSLGQGDTEAFF
NA,TRBJ1-2,TRBD1,TRBV13,TGTGCCAGCAGCCTCGGACAGGGGGCGAGAGGCTACACCTTC,CASSLGQGARGYTF
NA,TRBJ1-6,NA,TRBV7-9,TGTGCCAGCAGCTTAGTACAGAGTAATTCACCCCTCCACTTT,CASSLVQSNSPLHF
NA,TRBJ1-2,NA,TRBV2,TGTGCCAGCAGACAGGCAGGGAATGACTATGGCTACACCTTC,CASRQAGNDYGYTF
NA,TRBJ2-5,NA,TRBV4-2,TGTGCCAGCAGCCAACTCCCAGCGGAGACCCAGTACTTC,CASSQLPAETQYF
NA,TRBJ1-6,NA,TRBV27,TGTGCCAGCAGTTTAGGAGGGGGGGATTCACCCCTCCACTTT,CASSLGGGDSPLHF
NA,TRBJ2-1,NA,TRBV5-1,TGCGCCAGCACCCTGAGCTCCTACAATGAGCAGTTCTTC,CASTLSSYNEQFF
NA,TRBJ2-1,TRBD2,TRBV7-9,TGTGCCAGCAGCTCCCAGGGACTAGCGGGCAATGAGCAGTTCTTC,CASSSQGLAGNEQFF
NA,TRBJ2-2,TRBD1,TRBV7-7,TGTGCCAGCAGCTCCCGGGACAGGGGGCGCGGAACCGGGGAGCTGTTTTTT,CASSSRDRGRGTGELFF
NA,TRBJ1-5,NA,TRBV21-1,TGTGCCAGCCCGGGACAGGGGATGATTAAACAGCCCCAGCATTTT,CASPGQGMIKQPQHF
NA,TRBJ2-7,TRBD1,TRBV5-1,TGCGCCAGCAGAATAGGACAGGGGGATATGTACTTC,CASRIGQGDMYF
NA,TRBJ1-4,NA,TRBV5-1,TGCGCCAGCAGCCCGTCGACAGGAGTCGGTGAAAAACTGTTTTTT,CASSPSTGVGEKLFF
NA,TRBJ2-3,NA,TRBV11-2,TGTGCCAGCAGCCTACGTTCAGATACGCAGTATTTT,CASSLRSDTQYF
NA,TRBJ2-3,TRBD2,TRBV7-6,TGTGCCAGCAGCCCAACGGGCGGGGGGGCCACAGATACGCAGTATTTT,CASSPTGGGATDTQYF
once,TRBJ1-6,NA,TRBV4-1,TGCGCCAGCAGTCAGGAGGCTAACTATAATTCACCCCTCCACTTT,CASSQEANYNSPLHF
NA,TRBJ1-1,TRBD1,TRBV6-5,TGTGCCAGCACCACTCAGGGGGCGGACACTGAAGCTTTCTTT,CASTTQGADTEAFF